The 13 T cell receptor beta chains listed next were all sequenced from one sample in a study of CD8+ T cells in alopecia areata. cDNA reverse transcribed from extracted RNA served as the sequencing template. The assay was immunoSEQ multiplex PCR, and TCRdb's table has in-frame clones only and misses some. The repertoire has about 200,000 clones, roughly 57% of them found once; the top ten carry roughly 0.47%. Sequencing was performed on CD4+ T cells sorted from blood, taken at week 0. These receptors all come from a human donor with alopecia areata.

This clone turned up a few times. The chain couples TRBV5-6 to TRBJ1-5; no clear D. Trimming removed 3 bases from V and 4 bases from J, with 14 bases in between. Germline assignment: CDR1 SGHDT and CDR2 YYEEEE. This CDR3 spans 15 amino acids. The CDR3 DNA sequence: TGTGCCAGCAGCTCCAGGACGGTCTGGAATCAGCCCCAGCATTTT. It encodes CASSSRTVWNQPQHF.

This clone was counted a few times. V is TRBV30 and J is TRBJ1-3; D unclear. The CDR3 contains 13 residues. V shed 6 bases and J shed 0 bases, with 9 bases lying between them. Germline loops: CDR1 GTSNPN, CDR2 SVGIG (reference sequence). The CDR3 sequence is CACQQSSGNTIYF. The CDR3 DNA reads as TGTGCCTGCCAGCAGAGCTCTGGAAACACCATATATTTT. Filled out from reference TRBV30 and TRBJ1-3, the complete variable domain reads SQTIHQWPATLVQPVGSPLSLECTVEGTSNPNLYWYRQAAGRGLQLLFYSVGIGQISSEVPQNLSASRPQDRQFILSSKKLLLSDSGFYLCACQQSSGNTIYFGEGSWLTVV.

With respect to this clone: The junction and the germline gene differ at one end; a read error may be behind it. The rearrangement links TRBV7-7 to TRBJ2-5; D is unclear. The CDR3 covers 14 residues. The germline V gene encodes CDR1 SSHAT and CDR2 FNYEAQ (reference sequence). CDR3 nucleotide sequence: TGTGCTAGCAGCTTGAGCCAGCCCGGGGAGACCCAGTACTTC. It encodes CASSLSQPGETQYF.

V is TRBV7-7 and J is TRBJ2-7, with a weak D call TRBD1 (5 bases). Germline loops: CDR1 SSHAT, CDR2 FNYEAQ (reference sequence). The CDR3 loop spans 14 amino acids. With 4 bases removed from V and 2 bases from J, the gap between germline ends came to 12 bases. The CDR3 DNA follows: TGTGCCAGCAGCTCCGGACACTCTGCCTACGAGCAGTACTTC. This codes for CASSSGHSAYEQYF. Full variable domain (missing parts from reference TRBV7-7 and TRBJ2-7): GAGVSQSPRYKVTKRGQDVTLRCDPISSHATLYWYQQALGQGPEFLTYFNYEAQPDKSGLPSDRFSAERPEGSISTLTIQRTEQRDSAMYRCASSSGHSAYEQYFGPGTRLTVT.

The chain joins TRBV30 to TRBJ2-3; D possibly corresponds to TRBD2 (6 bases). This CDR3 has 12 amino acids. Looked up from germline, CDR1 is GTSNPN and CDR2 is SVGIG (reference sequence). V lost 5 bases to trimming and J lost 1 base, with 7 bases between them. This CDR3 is CAWERGTDTQYF. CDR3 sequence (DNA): TGTGCCTGGGAGCGGGGCACAGATACGCAGTATTTT.

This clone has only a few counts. The chain's CDR3 is CASSSRRFGANVLTF. CDR3 sequence (DNA): TGTGCCAGCAGCTCCAGGAGGTTTGGGGCCAACGTCCTGACTTTC. The chain recombines TRBV7-9 with TRBJ2-6; D is possibly TRBD2 (5 bases). The CDR3 length is 15 residues. CDR1 is SEHNR and CDR2 is FQNEAQ in the germline V gene (reference sequence). Trimming removed 4 bases from V and 3 bases from J, with 10 bases in between.

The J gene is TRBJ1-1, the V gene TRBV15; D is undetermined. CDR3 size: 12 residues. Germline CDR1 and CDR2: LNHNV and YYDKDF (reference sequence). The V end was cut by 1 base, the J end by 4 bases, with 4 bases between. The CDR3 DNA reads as TGTGCCACCAGCAGAGTGGGCACTGAAGCTTTCTTT. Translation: CATSRVGTEAFF.

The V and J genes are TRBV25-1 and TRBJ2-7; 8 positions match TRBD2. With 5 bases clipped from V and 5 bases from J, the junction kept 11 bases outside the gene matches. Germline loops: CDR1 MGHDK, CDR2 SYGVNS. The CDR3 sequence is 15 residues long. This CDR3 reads CASSRSSGSVNEQYF. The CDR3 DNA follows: TGTGCCAGCAGTCGTTCCAGCGGGAGTGTCAACGAGCAGTACTTC.

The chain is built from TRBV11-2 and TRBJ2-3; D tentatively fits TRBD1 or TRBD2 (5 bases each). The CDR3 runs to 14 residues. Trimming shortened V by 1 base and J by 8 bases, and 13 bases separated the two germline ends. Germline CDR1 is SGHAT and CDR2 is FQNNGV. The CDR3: CASSLVGVEATQYF. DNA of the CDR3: TGTGCCAGCAGCTTAGTGGGGGTAGAAGCTACGCAGTATTTT.

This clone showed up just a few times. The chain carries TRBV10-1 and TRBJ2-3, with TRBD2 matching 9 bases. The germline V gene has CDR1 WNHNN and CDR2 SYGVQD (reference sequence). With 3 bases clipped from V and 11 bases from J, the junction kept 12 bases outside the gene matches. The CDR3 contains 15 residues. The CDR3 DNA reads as TGCGCCAGCAGTGAAGCGGGAGGTCCGCCCGGCAAGCAGTATTTT. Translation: CASSEAGGPPGKQYF.

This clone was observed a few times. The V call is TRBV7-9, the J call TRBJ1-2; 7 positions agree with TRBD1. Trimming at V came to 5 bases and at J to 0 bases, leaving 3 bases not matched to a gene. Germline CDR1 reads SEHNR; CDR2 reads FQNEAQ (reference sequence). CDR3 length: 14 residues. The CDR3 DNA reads TGTGCCAGCAGCGGGACAGCCTCTAACTATGGCTACACCTTC. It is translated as CASSGTASNYGYTF.

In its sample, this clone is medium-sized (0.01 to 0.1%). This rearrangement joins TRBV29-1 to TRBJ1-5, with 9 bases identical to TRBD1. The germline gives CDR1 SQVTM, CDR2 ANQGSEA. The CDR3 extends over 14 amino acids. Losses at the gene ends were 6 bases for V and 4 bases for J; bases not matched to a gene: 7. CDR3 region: CSVKDRGVNQPQHF. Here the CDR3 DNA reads TGCAGCGTGAAGGACAGGGGTGTTAATCAGCCCCAGCATTTT.

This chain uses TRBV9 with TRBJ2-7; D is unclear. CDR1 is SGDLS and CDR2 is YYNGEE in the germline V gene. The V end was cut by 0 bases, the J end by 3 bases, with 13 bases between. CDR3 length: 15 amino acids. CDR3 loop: CASSVAPGTSYEQYF. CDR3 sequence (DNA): TGTGCCAGCAGCGTAGCTCCCGGAACAAGCTACGAGCAGTACTTC.